This T cell receptor (beta chain) appears in the sequencing data of a study of cytomegalovirus exposure and HLA in healthy donors. Study-level points and caveats: Cytomegalovirus association was assigned to under 200 TCR beta chains. In an earlier analysis, most TCR beta V segments were productive about 87% or about 30% of the time.

As to this clone: The antigen is not known.

Trimming pared 5 bases from V and 7 bases from J, leaving 9 bases between. This CDR3 spans 12 amino acids. CDR1 PRHDT and CDR2 FYEKMQ come from the germline V gene (reference sequence). The PCR had 60 Vbeta and 13 Jbeta primers. Clones were read by immunoSEQ multiplex PCR, and TCRdb kept only the in-frame ones, dropping some. There are under 200,000 clones in the sample; around 75% occur only once, and around 1.9% lies in the top ten. Sequenced sample: PBMCs. This chain uses TRBV13 with TRBJ1-5; no definite D call. This clonotype was obtained from a woman in her twenties or thirties in good health and CMV-seronegative. The CDR3 reads CASSSGRQPQHF. Written as DNA, the CDR3 is TGTGCCAGCAGCAGCGGGAGACAGCCCCAGCATTTT. The full variable domain, with the rest looked up from reference TRBV13 and TRBJ1-5, is AAGVIQSPRHLIKEKRETATLKCYPIPRHDTVYWYQQGPGQDPQFLISFYEKMQSDKGSIPDRFSAQQFSDYHSELNMSSLELGDSALYFCASSSGRQPQHFGDGTRLSIL.